This TCR beta chain was observed in a study of cytomegalovirus exposure and HLA in healthy donors. This clone came up a few times. Its antigen is not known. The study's findings and limits: Highly shared variants forming one cluster were likely a sequencing artifact. Several V segments, TRBV6-2 and TRBV6-3 among them, could not be told apart and were dropped. Earlier analysis yielded a pattern in which most TCR beta V segments were productive about 90% or about 30% of the time.

The V gene lost 2 bases and the J gene lost 4 bases, with 9 bases spanning the gap. Germline V gene sequence: CDR1 SNHLY, CDR2 FYNNEI. This CDR3 has 13 residues. Use of 60 Vbeta and 13 Jbeta primers characterized the PCR. The data were produced by immunoSEQ multiplex PCR, yet TCRdb's version contains in-frame clones alone and is incomplete. This sample yields around 110,000 clones, of which about 75% are seen a single time; around 2.5% belongs to the top ten. Material for sequencing was PBMCs. The rearrangement uses TRBV2 and TRBJ2-7, with a tentative D call TRBD1 (6 bases). The receptor was derived from a man aged 35-49 years in good health and CMV-seronegative. In DNA, the CDR3 is TGTGCCAGCAGTGAACAGGGGCTGTACGAGCAGTACTTC. Translated, it gives CASSEQGLYEQYF.